The 32 T cell receptor beta chains given below trace back to one sample, sequenced in a study of shared clonotypes between healthy human individuals. Clones were sequenced by immunoSEQ multiplex PCR, and TCRdb holds only the in-frame ones, with some missing. This table holds about 1.1 million clones, about 80% found once. The sample was memory CD4+ T cells from PBMCs. Described subset: CD45RA-negative fraction. The source of these receptors is a young man in good health. Some clones in this sample may be carry-over from other donors' samples.

The CDR3 here is CASSLSGSYNEQFF. CDR3 bases: TGTGCCAGCAGCCTGAGCGGGAGCTACAATGAGCAGTTCTTC. V and J are TRBV5-5 and TRBJ2-1, with TRBD2 matching over 8 bases. Germline CDR1 reads SGHKS; CDR2 reads YYEKEE (reference sequence). Germline trimming cut 4 bases from V and 3 bases from J; bases unmatched to any gene: 3. The CDR3 consists of 14 residues. The full variable domain, in which reference TRBV5-5 and TRBJ2-1 provide the parts outside the CDR3, is DAGVTQSPTHLIKTRGQQVTLRCSPISGHKSVSWYQQVLGQGPQFIFQYYEKEERGRGNFPDRFSARQFPNYSSELNVNALLLGDSALYLCASSLSGSYNEQFFGPGTRLTVL.

The chain is built from TRBV10-1 and TRBJ2-7, with 10 nucleotides matching TRBD1. Per germline, CDR1 WNHNN and CDR2 SYGVQD (reference sequence). V trimming: 4 bases; J trimming: 5 bases; junction bases outside the gene matches: 14. The CDR3 sequence is 17 residues long. The CDR3 protein is CASSGGSVGTGVNEQYF. The CDR3 DNA reads as TGCGCCAGCAGTGGAGGTTCCGTGGGGACAGGGGTCAACGAGCAGTACTTC.

V and J are TRBV2 and TRBJ1-1; 8 bases line up with TRBD1. This CDR3 is built from 15 residues. V lost 4 bases to trimming and J lost 2 bases; unmatched junction nucleotides: 6. Germline V gene lookup returns CDR1 SNHLY and CDR2 FYNNEI. The CDR3 bases are TGTGCCAGCAGTGCCAGACAGGGGTTAAACACTGAAGCTTTCTTT. Translation: CASSARQGLNTEAFF.

This clone was seen only once. An end of the junction differs from the germline gene, which may be a read error. The chain uses TRBV28 and TRBJ1-2; 7 bases fit TRBD1. The CDR3 is 12 residues long. Germline values: CDR1 MDHEN, CDR2 SYDVKM. The CDR3 DNA reads TGTGCCAGCAGCCCGGACAGGAGGACGGTCGCCTTC. This encodes CASSPDRRTVAF.

This clone was seen once. The junction does not match germline at one end; this may be a read error. The same CDR3 can be traced to other DNA sequences in this sample. V is TRBV27 and J is TRBJ1-4, with D possibly TRBD1 on 5 matching bases. This CDR3 has 15 amino acids. Germline CDR1 MNHEY, CDR2 SMNVEV (reference sequence). In nucleotides, the CDR3 is TGTGCCAGCAGTCCACTTCGTCCCCAGGGTGAAAAGCTGTTTTTT. As protein: CASSPLRPQGEKLFF.

The rearrangement uses TRBV11-2 and TRBJ2-1; 10 bases are shared with TRBD2. V trimming: 7 bases; J trimming: 2 bases; junction bases outside the gene matches: 5. The CDR3 has 15 amino acids. The germline V gene has CDR1 SGHAT and CDR2 FQNNGV. The CDR3 nucleotides are TGTGCCAGCACGAGCGGGAGGGATACCTACAATGAGCAGTTCTTC. As protein: CASTSGRDTYNEQFF. The full variable domain, rest sourced from reference TRBV11-2 and TRBJ2-1, is EAGVAQSPRYKIIEKRQSVAFWCNPISGHATLYWYQQILGQGPKLLIQFQNNGVVDDSQLPKDRFSAERLKGVDSTLKIQPAKLEDSAVYLCASTSGRDTYNEQFFGPGTRLTVL.

This chain joins TRBV5-1 and TRBJ2-5; D is possibly TRBD1 or TRBD2 (6 bases each). Deletions cut 1 base from V and 5 bases from J, with 15 bases between. The CDR3 runs to 15 residues. Germline loops: CDR1 SGHRS, CDR2 YFSETQ. CDR3 bases: TGCGCCAGCAGCTTGAAGGGGGGCGATTGGGAGACCCAGTACTTC. Amino acid sequence: CASSLKGGDWETQYF.

This clone has more than one count but fewer than ten. The rearrangement joins TRBV11-2 to TRBJ1-1; D possibly corresponds to TRBD1 (6 bases). The CDR3 has 15 amino acids. V was cut by 2 bases and J by 3 bases, with 13 bases left in between. CDR1 is SGHAT, CDR2 FQNNGV, per germline. The CDR3 spells CASSLLPGVYTEAFF. The CDR3, as DNA: TGTGCCAGCAGCTTACTCCCAGGGGTTTACACTGAAGCTTTCTTT.

This clone was picked up a small number of times. A read error may be the cause here, since a much bigger clone is one base away. Different DNA sequences within this sample yield the same CDR3. The V call is TRBV5-5, the J call TRBJ2-7; unclear D gene. The germline gives CDR1 SGHKS, CDR2 YYEKEE (reference sequence). Trimming removed 4 bases at V and 1 base at J, with 6 bases between. The CDR3 length is 12 residues. CDR3 in amino acids: CASSPSSYEQYF. CDR3 coding DNA: TGTGCCAGCAGCCCCAGTTCCTACGAGCAGTACTTC. The whole variable domain, filled in from reference TRBV5-5 and TRBJ2-7, reads DAGVTQSPTHLIKTRGQQVTLRCSPISGHKSVSWYQQVLGQGPQFIFQYYEKEERGRGNFPDRFSARQFPNYSSELNVNALLLGDSALYLCASSPSSYEQYFGPGTRLTVT.

The J gene is TRBJ2-1, the V gene TRBV28; weak D call: TRBD1 (7 bases). The length of the CDR3 is 15 residues. Trimming removed 7 bases at V and 3 bases at J, with 16 bases between. CDR1 is MDHEN, CDR2 SYDVKM, per germline. CDR3 DNA: TGTGCCAGCAAGGTGGGGGGACAGATCTACAATGAGCAGTTCTTC. Translation gives CASKVGGQIYNEQFF.

As for this clone: Other DNA sequences in this sample translate to the same CDR3. The chain couples TRBV9 to TRBJ2-5; 7 positions match TRBD1. Unmatched junction bases numbered 7, after V lost 0 bases and J lost 5 bases. Germline V gives CDR1 SGDLS, CDR2 YYNGEE. This CDR3 is built from 15 residues. CDR3 nucleotides: TGTGCCAGCAGCGTAGGCGCAGGGGGAACGGAGACCCAGTACTTC. Its protein product is CASSVGAGGTETQYF.

The rearrangement uses TRBV6-4 and TRBJ2-3; 12 positions match TRBD2. This CDR3 is built from 16 residues. CDR1 and CDR2 from the germline V gene are MRHNA and SNTAGT. V lost 6 bases and J lost 0; bases outside the gene matches: 4. CDR3 in amino acids: CASSPGTSGSTDTQYF. The CDR3 nucleotides are TGTGCCAGCAGCCCCGGGACTAGCGGGAGCACAGATACGCAGTATTTT.

This chain links TRBV27 with TRBJ2-7; D is possibly TRBD1 (5 bases). V lost 2 bases, J lost 2 bases, and 16 bases lay in between. Germline loops: CDR1 MNHEY, CDR2 SMNVEV (reference sequence). CDR3 size: 16 residues. The CDR3 region is CASSLALTQGPYEQYF. Here the CDR3 DNA reads TGTGCCAGCAGTTTAGCCCTCACCCAGGGTCCCTACGAGCAGTACTTC.

This clone was detected once. V is TRBV7-6 and J is TRBJ2-5, with D possibly TRBD2 on 5 matching bases. This CDR3 is built from 14 residues. Trimming took 2 bases from V and 5 from J, leaving 12 bases between them. Germline assignment: CDR1 SGHVS and CDR2 FNYEAQ. In nucleotides, the CDR3 is TGTGCCAGCAGCTTACCTAGCTGGAGGGAGACCCAGTACTTC. The encoded protein is CASSLPSWRETQYF.

This clone was detected many times. The J gene is TRBJ2-1, the V gene TRBV19; tentatively, D is TRBD2 (5 bases). The CDR3 extends over 16 amino acids. Germline CDR1 is LNHDA and CDR2 is SQIVND (reference sequence). The ends were cut back, 5 bases at V and 5 bases at J, with 19 bases in the middle. CDR3 bases: TGTGCCAGTAGTGCCCCCTTTTCGAGAGGGAACAATGAGCAGTTCTTC. This gives the protein CASSAPFSRGNNEQFF.

The V call is TRBV7-2, the J call TRBJ1-2; 9 nucleotides line up with TRBD1. The germline CDR1 and CDR2 sequences are SGHTA and FQGNSA. The J segment lost 6 bases and the V segment lost 5 bases, leaving 4 bases of the junction unmatched. This CDR3 contains 13 residues. CDR3: CASSPGTGNGYTF. The CDR3 DNA is TGTGCCAGCAGCCCTGGGACAGGGAATGGCTACACCTTC. Drawing the rest from reference TRBV7-2 and TRBJ1-2, the complete variable domain is GAGVSQSPSNKVTEKGKDVELRCDPISGHTALYWYRQSLGQGLEFLIYFQGNSAPDKSGLPSDRFSAERTGGSVSTLTIQRTQQEDSAVYLCASSPGTGNGYTFGSGTRLTVV.

This clone was picked up a small number of times. For the CDR3, the DNA is TGCGCCAGCAGTGAGTCTACGCACTATAGCTCCTACAATGAGCAGTTCTTC. Its protein is CASSESTHYSSYNEQFF. The chain is built from TRBV10-2 and TRBJ2-1; unclear D gene. Germline V lookup: CDR1 WSHSY, CDR2 SAAADI. The length of the CDR3 is 17 residues. The V and J ends lost 0 bases and 0 bases respectively, with 12 bases between them.

V gene TRBV19 combines with J gene TRBJ1-5, with TRBD1 identical over 7 bases. This CDR3 is built from 14 residues. The germline V gene encodes CDR1 LNHDA and CDR2 SQIVND (reference sequence). The J segment lost 4 bases and the V segment lost 10 bases, leaving 10 bases of the junction unmatched. The CDR3 DNA sequence: TGTGCCACCAGGGACAGCGGGGGAAATCAGCCCCAGCATTTT. It is translated as CATRDSGGNQPQHF.

This clone appeared once. This chain connects TRBV6-1 to TRBJ1-3, with TRBD1 matching 7 bases. This CDR3 contains 15 residues. Trimming took 4 bases from V and 1 from J; bases not matched to a gene: 4. Germline V gene lookup returns CDR1 MNHNS and CDR2 SASEGT. The CDR3 DNA reads as TGTGCCAGCAGTGTCGACAGGGTTTCTGGAAACACCATATATTTT. It translates to CASSVDRVSGNTIYF.

There are many counts of this clone. The CDR3 reads CAVAGGLFSGNTIYF. The CDR3, as DNA: TGTGCCGTGGCCGGAGGTCTGTTCTCTGGAAACACCATATATTTT. The V call is TRBV7-9, the J call TRBJ1-3, with D unclear. Trimming stripped 11 bases from V and 0 bases from J, with 17 bases between. Germline assignment: CDR1 SEHNR and CDR2 FQNEAQ (reference sequence). The CDR3 is 15 residues long.

The chain employs TRBV11-2 and TRBJ2-1; the match to TRBD2 covers 9 bases. The CDR3 loop spans 16 amino acids. Germline V gives CDR1 SGHAT, CDR2 FQNNGV. Trimming removed 5 bases from V and 6 bases from J; junction bases left unmatched: 11. In nucleotides, the CDR3 is TGTGCCAGCAGCGTTGTTAGCGGGAGTAATAGCAATGAGCAGTTCTTC. This encodes CASSVVSGSNSNEQFF. Full variable domain (rest looked up from reference TRBV11-2 and TRBJ2-1): EAGVAQSPRYKIIEKRQSVAFWCNPISGHATLYWYQQILGQGPKLLIQFQNNGVVDDSQLPKDRFSAERLKGVDSTLKIQPAKLEDSAVYLCASSVVSGSNSNEQFFGPGTRLTVL.

This chain's CDR3 is CASSSEGQGYGYTF. The DNA for the CDR3 is TGTGCCAGCAGTTCGGAGGGACAGGGTTATGGCTACACCTTC. The gene calls are TRBV28 and TRBJ1-2; 9 nucleotides match TRBD1. V gave up 4 bases and J gave up 5 bases; unmatched junction bases: 5. Germline CDR1 reads MDHEN; CDR2 reads SYDVKM. The CDR3 consists of 14 residues.

The V and J genes are TRBV27 and TRBJ2-7, with TRBD1 matching 7 bases. CDR1 and CDR2 (germline): MNHEY, SMNVEV (reference sequence). CDR3 length: 14 amino acids. V trimming: 6 bases; J trimming: 3 bases; junction bases outside the gene matches: 8. CDR3 coding DNA: TGTGCCAGCAGACGACAGGGTCCGAACTACGAGCAGTACTTC. This encodes CASRRQGPNYEQYF.

This chain uses TRBV7-9 with TRBJ2-1; TRBD1 or TRBD2 may be the D gene (5 bases each). Germline assignment: CDR1 SEHNR and CDR2 FQNEAQ (reference sequence). This CDR3 has 14 amino acids. Trimming shortened V by 6 bases and J by 10 bases, and 19 bases separated the two germline ends. The CDR3 DNA sequence: TGTGCCAGCAGATATGAGGGGAAGTACCGGGAGCAGTTCTTC. Residues: CASRYEGKYREQFF.

The chain combines TRBV28 with TRBJ2-3, with a weak D call TRBD1 (6 bases). The ends were cut back, 9 bases at V and 5 bases at J, with 18 bases in the middle. The length of the CDR3 is 14 residues. From germline, CDR1 is MDHEN and CDR2 SYDVKM. The CDR3 coding sequence is TGTGCCAGTGTCAGTCGGGGCAGGGGAGATACGCAGTATTTT. It yields the protein CASVSRGRGDTQYF.

Only a few counts were recorded for this clone. J is TRBJ2-7 and V is TRBV25-1; D uncertain. The CDR3 is 12 amino acids. Germline CDR1 is MGHDK and CDR2 is SYGVNS. V was trimmed by 4 bases and J by 3 bases, leaving 7 bases between them. The CDR3: CASSGRSYEQYF. The CDR3 DNA sequence: TGTGCCAGCAGTGGCAGAAGCTACGAGCAGTACTTC.

The chain uses TRBV7-2 and TRBJ2-1, with a possible D match to TRBD2 (6 bases). Trimming removed 3 bases at V and 6 bases at J, with 9 bases between. This CDR3 is 13 amino acids long. Germline loops: CDR1 SGHTA, CDR2 FQGNSA. CDR3 in DNA: TGTGCCAGCAGCTTGCTGGGGGGCAATGAGCAGTTCTTC. Its protein product is CASSLLGGNEQFF.

This clone was counted between two and nine times. The chain recombines TRBV5-1 with TRBJ1-2, with D perhaps matching TRBD1 (5 bases). With 0 bases removed from V and 0 bases from J, the gap between germline ends came to 6 bases. The V gene's germline CDR1 is SGHRS and CDR2 YFSETQ. This CDR3 has 14 residues. The CDR3 coding sequence is TGCGCCAGCAGCTTGGAACAGGCTAACTATGGCTACACCTTC. Its protein product is CASSLEQANYGYTF.

The chain is built from TRBV18 and TRBJ2-2; D gene unclear. CDR1 and CDR2 from the germline V gene are KGHSH and LQKENI. V dropped 4 bases and J dropped 5 bases, with 17 bases sitting between them. The CDR3 contains 16 residues. CDR3 loop: CASSRFPTARTGELFF. The CDR3 region has the DNA TGTGCCAGCTCACGGTTTCCCACAGCGAGGACCGGGGAGCTGTTTTTT.

This rearrangement joins TRBV21-1 to TRBJ2-1; whether TRBD2, the table's D call, matches the DNA was not checked. TRBV21-1 is flagged as a pseudogene. This CDR3 region has 15 residues. CDR3 sequence (DNA): TGTGCCAGCAGCGCCGGGACTAGCGGATACAATGAGCAGTTCTTC. This sequence encodes CASSAGTSGYNEQFF.

The chain carries TRBV7-2 and TRBJ2-7, with 8 nucleotides matching TRBD2. The CDR3 covers 16 residues. Per the germline V gene, CDR1 is SGHTA and CDR2 is FQGNSA. Trimming removed 5 bases from V and 5 bases from J; junction bases left unmatched: 14. CDR3 bases: TGTGCCAGCAGCCCGGGGGGGGGACTCCAAAGGGACGAGCAGTACTTC. Protein product: CASSPGGGLQRDEQYF.

This clone was observed a handful of times. The rearrangement joins TRBV19 to TRBJ1-1; D gene uncertain. The CDR3 extends over 16 amino acids. The germline CDR1 and CDR2 sequences are LNHDA and SQIVND (reference sequence). Trimming pared 6 bases from V and 0 bases from J, leaving 17 bases between. CDR3 loop: CASSPSPPRLNTEAFF. The CDR3 nucleotides read TGTGCCAGTAGCCCATCGCCCCCCCGCCTGAACACTGAAGCTTTCTTT.